A single TCR beta chain is shown here with its context. Its antigen is unknown. TCRdb fed the 5' RACE reads into MiXCR, producing one record per CDR3 protein. The table records 200,000 to 300,000 distinct CDR3 sequences, around 13% of them present only once. The record originates from a study of T cells after yellow fever vaccination. Regarding the study as a whole: A faster peak, day 5 versus 15, was reached by the weaker secondary response. After the booster, approximately 96% of CD4 and around nine tenths of CD8 primary-response clones were re-detected.

Germline CDR1 reads KGHDR; CDR2 reads SFDVKD. The V gene end was trimmed by 3 bases and the J gene end by 5 bases; junction bases not matched to a gene: 11. The CDR3 contains 16 residues. The J gene is TRBJ2-5, the V gene TRBV24-1; 7 positions match TRBD2. Material: CD4+ T cells sorted from PBMCs, obtained 45 days after the yellow fever booster vaccination. This TCR was sampled from a man aged 25-45 years who received the YFV17D yellow fever vaccine. The CDR3 is CATSDPSGGSPETQYF. DNA of the CDR3: TGTGCCACCAGTGATCCTAGCGGAGGATCGCCGGAGACCCAGTACTTC.